Included here is one TCR beta chain sequence, with context. Its target is unknown. This record belongs to a study of blood T cells in healthy people across ages. The CDR3 spans 13 residues. V gave up 5 bases and J gave up 4 bases, with 12 bases separating them. The germline V gene has CDR1 DFQATT and CDR2 SNEGSKA (reference sequence). Through a sample-barcoded 5' primer and a J-beta primer mix, a second PCR was run for roughly 7 to 11 cycles. Using its own MiXCR run on the 5' RACE reads, TCRdb lists one record per CDR3 protein. The profile shows approximately 800,000 distinct CDR3 sequences, about three fifths of them singletons. Study-level findings and limits: Naive T cell percentage showed a strong correlation with the diversity of TCR beta.

Input material: blood. The TCR comes from a young man in good health. The chain carries TRBV20-1 and TRBJ1-5; no reliable D call. The CDR3 coding sequence is TGCAGTGCTCTGCCGTCGGGAAATCAGCCCCAGCATTTT. Its translation: CSALPSGNQPQHF.